These 15 T cell receptor beta chains share one sample of origin, sequenced in a study of blood T cells in healthy people across ages. Combining a sample-barcoded 5' primer with a J-beta primer mix, a second PCR ran for roughly 7 to 12 cycles. MiXCR was run by TCRdb on the 5' RACE reads, yielding one entry per CDR3 protein. The sample lists under 2,000,000 distinct CDR3 sequences, 49% occurring once. The specimen was blood. The receptors come from a woman aged 35 to 49 in good health.

The chain recombines TRBV10-3 with TRBJ2-5; tentative D call: TRBD2 (6 bases). CDR1 is ENHRY and CDR2 is SYGVKD in the germline V gene. The V end lost 6 bases, the J end lost 5 bases, and 10 bases lay between the germline ends. This CDR3 contains 12 residues. CDR3 nucleotides: TGTGCCATCAGCGGAGGGAGCGAGACCCAGTACTTC. Translating gives CAISGGSETQYF.

The chain carries TRBV20-1 and TRBJ2-1; D tentatively fits TRBD1 or TRBD2 (6 bases each). There are 15 residues in the CDR3. Germline assignment: CDR1 DFQATT and CDR2 SNEGSKA (reference sequence). The ends were cut back, 0 bases at V and 2 bases at J, with 11 bases in the middle. CDR3 DNA sequence: TGCAGTGCTAGAGATCTTAGGGGGGCCTACAATGAGCAGTTCTTC. This gives the protein CSARDLRGAYNEQFF.

This clonotype was recorded a few times. The chain employs TRBV20-1 and TRBJ1-5, with unresolved D. V lost 5 bases to trimming and J lost 1 base, with 15 bases between them. The CDR3 is 15 residues long. Germline CDR1 and CDR2: DFQATT and SNEGSKA (reference sequence). The CDR3 sequence is CSALLGIGSNQPQHF. The DNA for the CDR3 is TGCAGTGCTCTGTTGGGTATTGGGAGCAATCAGCCCCAGCATTTT.

This clonotype was observed a handful of times. V usage is TRBV11-1 and J usage is TRBJ2-1; D might be TRBD1 (7 bases). The CDR3 is 13 amino acids. The germline V gene encodes CDR1 SGHAT and CDR2 FQDESV (reference sequence). Between the trimmed V and J ends, which lost 5 bases and 15 bases, there was a span of 20 bases. CDR3 loop: CASSTGEVVDPFF. In nucleotides, the CDR3 is TGTGCCAGCAGCACAGGGGAGGTAGTCGATCCGTTCTTC. Filled out from reference TRBV11-1 and TRBJ2-1, the complete variable domain reads EAEVAQSPRYKITEKSQAVAFWCDPISGHATLYWYRQILGQGPELLVQFQDESVVDDSQLPKDRFSAERLKGVDSTLKIQPAELGDSAMYLCASSTGEVVDPFFGPGTRLTVL.

There are a few counts of this clonotype. The gene calls are TRBV7-2 and TRBJ2-3, with a tentative D call TRBD2 (7 bases). The germline V gene encodes CDR1 SGHTA and CDR2 FQGNSA. The CDR3 extends over 14 amino acids. V was pared by 5 bases and J by 2 bases, with 11 bases between. The CDR3 reads CASSIGGATDTQYF. CDR3 coding DNA: TGTGCCAGCAGCATTGGGGGGGCCACAGATACGCAGTATTTT.

This clonotype has more than one count but fewer than ten. The V call is TRBV12-3 or TRBV12-4, the J call TRBJ2-3; no clear D. The CDR3 is made up of 14 amino acids. Trimming removed 6 bases from V and 5 bases from J, with 15 bases in between. DNA of the CDR3: TGTGCCAGCAGAGACGGTGCTGTAGAAGATACGCAGTATTTT. This sequence encodes CASRDGAVEDTQYF.

This clonotype appeared a few times. This chain uses TRBV20-1 with TRBJ2-5; weak D call: TRBD1 (5 bases). Germline V gene sequence: CDR1 DFQATT, CDR2 SNEGSKA (reference sequence). This CDR3 contains 12 residues. DNA of the CDR3: TGCAGCGTTAAGTGGGGCGGAGAGACCCAGTACTTC. Translation: CSVKWGGETQYF.

The chain joins TRBV7-9 to TRBJ1-6; 11 nucleotides align to TRBD1. CDR3 length: 15 residues. The ends lost 4 bases at V and 7 bases at J; junction bases unmatched: 3. The germline V gene has CDR1 SEHNR and CDR2 FQNEAQ (reference sequence). CDR3 DNA sequence: TGTGCCAGCAGCTCCGGGGACAGGGGGAATTCACCCCTCCACTTT. Translating it yields CASSSGDRGNSPLHF.

This clonotype came up a few times. The gene calls are TRBV5-6 and TRBJ2-3; possible D gene TRBD2, 6 bases. V dropped 2 bases and J dropped 3 bases, with 19 bases sitting between them. This CDR3 spans 17 amino acids. Germline V lookup: CDR1 SGHDT, CDR2 YYEEEE. The CDR3 region has the DNA TGTGCCAGCAGCTTTGGGATGTCGGAGACTAGAACAGATACGCAGTATTTT. This sequence encodes CASSFGMSETRTDTQYF.

This clonotype occurred a few times. The CDR3 region has the DNA TGTGCCAGTAGTATCTTCTGGGGGCGTTACGAGCAGTACTTC. Translation: CASSIFWGRYEQYF. The chain couples TRBV19 to TRBJ2-7; perhaps TRBD1 as D (6 bases). This CDR3 has 14 residues. CDR1 and CDR2 (germline): LNHDA, SQIVND (reference sequence). V was cut by 3 bases and J by 4 bases, with 13 bases left in between.

CDR3 region: CASSNPGTLTDTQYF. The CDR3 nucleotides read TGTGCCAGCAGTAACCCCGGGACCCTCACAGATACGCAGTATTTT. The rearrangement joins TRBV25-1 to TRBJ2-3; D is tentatively TRBD1 or TRBD2 (5 bases each). The V gene's germline CDR1 is MGHDK and CDR2 SYGVNS. The CDR3 totals 15 residues. V shed 5 bases and J shed 2 bases, with 14 bases lying between them.

The chain has TRBV29-1 and TRBJ1-2, with D possibly being TRBD1 (5 bases). Trimming removed 3 bases at V and 2 bases at J, with 16 bases between. CDR1 is SQVTM and CDR2 is ANQGSEA in the germline V gene. The CDR3 is 15 residues long. Written as DNA, the CDR3 is TGCAGCGTTGAGGCCTGGGACGGGCGAAACTATGGCTACACCTTC. This gives the protein CSVEAWDGRNYGYTF.

This clonotype was counted only a few times. J is TRBJ2-7 and V is TRBV11-2, with D perhaps TRBD1 (6 bases). The CDR3 covers 15 residues. Deletions cut 4 bases from V and 5 bases from J, with 18 bases between. Germline V gene sequence: CDR1 SGHAT, CDR2 FQNNGV. The CDR3 nucleotides are TGTGCCAGCAGCTCGCCCGCTGACAGGCCTCACGAGCAGTACTTC. Encoded protein: CASSSPADRPHEQYF.

This sequence joins TRBV29-1 and TRBJ1-2; possibly TRBD1 for D (5 bases). The CDR3 covers 13 residues. The V end was cut by 6 bases, the J end by 3 bases, with 14 bases between. Germline CDR1 reads SQVTM; CDR2 reads ANQGSEA. In DNA form, the CDR3 reads TGCAGCGTAGAGGGCAGGGTGGACTATGGCTACACCTTC. This gives the protein CSVEGRVDYGYTF.

In its sample, this clonotype was seen a few times. This chain links TRBV7-9 with TRBJ2-3; D remains ambiguous. The CDR3 runs to 16 residues. In germline, CDR1 is SEHNR, CDR2 FQNEAQ (reference sequence). V lost 5 bases and J 0 bases, leaving 15 bases between the germline ends. Written as DNA, the CDR3 is TGTGCCAGCAGCCCCCCCCAGCCCGATAGCACAGATACGCAGTATTTT. It encodes CASSPPQPDSTDTQYF.